This TCR beta chain comes out of a study of T-cell reconstitution after alpha-beta-depleted transplantation in children. Unique molecular identifiers were used in preparing the TCRbeta library. TCRdb recomputed calls from the PCR reads with MiXCR, one row per CDR3 protein. Here the sample spans some 490,000 distinct CDR3 sequences, around an eighth being singletons. This CDR3 comprises 15 residues. The germline V gene has CDR1 SGHRS and CDR2 YFSETQ. J gave up 5 bases and V 6 bases, and 8 bases lay outside the gene matches. This receptor was obtained from a human donor who donated a stem cell graft to a child with combined immunodeficiency. The chain is built from TRBV5-1 and TRBJ2-7; 13 nucleotides align to TRBD2. Specimen: PBMCs from the stem cell graft donor, collected from the stem cell graft. CDR3 residues: CASTTRTSGSDEQYF. CDR3 bases: TGCGCCAGCACCACGCGGACTAGCGGGAGCGACGAGCAGTACTTC.